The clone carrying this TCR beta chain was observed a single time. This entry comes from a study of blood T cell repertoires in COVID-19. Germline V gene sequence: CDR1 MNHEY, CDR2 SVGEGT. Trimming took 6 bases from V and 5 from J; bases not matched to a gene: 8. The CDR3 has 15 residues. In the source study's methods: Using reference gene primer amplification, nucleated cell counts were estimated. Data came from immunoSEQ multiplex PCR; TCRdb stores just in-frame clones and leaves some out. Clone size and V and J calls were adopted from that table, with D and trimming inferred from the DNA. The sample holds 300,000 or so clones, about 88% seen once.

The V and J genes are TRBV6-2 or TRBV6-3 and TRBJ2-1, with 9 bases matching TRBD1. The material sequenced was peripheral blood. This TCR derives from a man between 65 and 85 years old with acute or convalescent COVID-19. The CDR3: CASSPDRGHNNEQFF. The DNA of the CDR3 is TGTGCCAGCAGCCCGGACAGGGGTCACAACAATGAGCAGTTCTTC.